This T cell receptor (beta chain) was recorded in a study of cytomegalovirus exposure and HLA in healthy donors. This CDR3 has 15 amino acids. Germline V gene sequence: CDR1 MNHNY, CDR2 SVGAGI (reference sequence). The junction had 4 bases not matched to a gene; V was cut back by 6 bases and J by 0 bases. General study results and limits: A later analysis showed TCR association rates differing by HLA locus, peaking at DRB1 and lowest at HLA-C. A cluster of highly shared sequence variants was likely a sequencing artifact.

The study ran its PCR with 60 Vbeta and 13 Jbeta primers. Original methodology: A later analysis tallied approximately 78 million unique TCR beta chains, about 9.9 million of them shared. The data were produced by immunoSEQ multiplex PCR, yet TCRdb's version contains in-frame clones alone and is incomplete. V, J and clone size are taken as reported in that table, and D and trimming were inferred from the DNA itself. The sample consists of some 200,000 clones, less than 85% of them appearing once. The sample holds one count of this clone. No antigen is known for it. This chain links TRBV6-6 with TRBJ2-7; 11 nucleotides align to TRBD2. The receptor was isolated from a girl aged 2 to 9 in good health and CMV-seronegative. Sequences were obtained from PBMCs. The CDR3 spells CASRTLAGDSYEQYF. CDR3 nucleotide sequence: TGTGCCAGCAGGACACTAGCGGGAGACTCCTACGAGCAGTACTTC.